The T cell receptor beta chain under discussion was sequenced for a study of control samples from healthy donors and cancer patients. Profiling relied on immunoSEQ multiplex PCR, and the TCRdb table lists in-frame clones only, not all of them. The sample records 100,000 to 150,000 clones, 92% being singletons. The sample was blood. The clonotype was recovered from a woman aged 45 to 65 in good health.

The CDR3 DNA is TGTGCCTGGAGATACAGGGGGAAGGATGAAAAACTGTTTTTT. It yields the protein CAWRYRGKDEKLFF. The chain uses TRBV30 and TRBJ1-4; 8 positions agree with TRBD1. Trimming cost V 3 bases and J 6 bases; bases outside gene matches: 6. This CDR3 has 14 residues. Germline V gives CDR1 GTSNPN, CDR2 SVGIG (reference sequence).